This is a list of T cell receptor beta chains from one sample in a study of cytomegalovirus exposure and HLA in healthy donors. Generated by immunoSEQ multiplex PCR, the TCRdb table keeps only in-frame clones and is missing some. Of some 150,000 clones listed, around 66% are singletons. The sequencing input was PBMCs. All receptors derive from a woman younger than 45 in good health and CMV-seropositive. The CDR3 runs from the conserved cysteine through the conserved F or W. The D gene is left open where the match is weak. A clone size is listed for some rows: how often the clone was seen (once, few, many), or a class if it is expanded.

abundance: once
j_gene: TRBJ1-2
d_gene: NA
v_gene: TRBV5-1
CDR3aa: CASARDNARDNYGYTF
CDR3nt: TGCGCCAGCGCCCGGGACAACGCGCGAGATAACTATGGCTACACCTTC

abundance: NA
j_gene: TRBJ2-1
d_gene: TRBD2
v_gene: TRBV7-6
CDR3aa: CASSKGLAGPNNEQFF
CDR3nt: TGTGCCAGCAGCAAAGGACTAGCGGGGCCTAACAATGAGCAGTTCTTC

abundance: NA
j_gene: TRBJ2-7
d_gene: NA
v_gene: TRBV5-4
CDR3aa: CASSFGVGGVYEQYF
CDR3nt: TGTGCCAGCAGCTTTGGGGTTGGGGGCGTCTACGAGCAGTACTTC

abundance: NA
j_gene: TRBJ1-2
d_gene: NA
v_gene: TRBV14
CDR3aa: CASSQDSWGRDYGYTF
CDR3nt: TGTGCCAGCAGCCAAGATTCCTGGGGCAGGGACTATGGCTACACCTTC

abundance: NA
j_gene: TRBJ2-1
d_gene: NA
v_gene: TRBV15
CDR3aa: CATSRDRGAYNEQFF
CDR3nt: TGTGCCACCAGCAGAGACAGGGGGGCTTACAATGAGCAGTTCTTC

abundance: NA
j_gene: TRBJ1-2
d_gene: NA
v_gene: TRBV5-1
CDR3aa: CASSFVMGGNGYTF
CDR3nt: TGCGCCAGCAGCTTCGTGATGGGGGGAAATGGCTACACCTTC

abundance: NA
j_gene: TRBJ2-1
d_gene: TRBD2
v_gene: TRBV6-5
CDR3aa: CASSYTLAGGREQFF
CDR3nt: TGTGCCAGCAGTTACACCCTAGCGGGGGGGCGCGAGCAGTTCTTC

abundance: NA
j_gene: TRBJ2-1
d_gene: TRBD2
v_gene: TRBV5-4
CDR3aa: CASSRTSGGYNEQFF
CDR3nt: TGTGCCAGCAGCCGGACTAGCGGGGGGTACAATGAGCAGTTCTTC

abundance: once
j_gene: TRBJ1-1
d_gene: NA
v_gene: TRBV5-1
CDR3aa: CASSTTGNTEAFF
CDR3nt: TGCGCCAGCAGCACAACAGGGAACACTGAAGCTTTCTTT

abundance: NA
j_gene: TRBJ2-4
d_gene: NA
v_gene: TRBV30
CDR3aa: CAWEGDGNIQYF
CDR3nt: TGTGCCTGGGAGGGGGACGGTAACATTCAGTACTTC

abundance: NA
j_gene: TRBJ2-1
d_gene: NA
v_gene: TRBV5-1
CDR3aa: CASSLVSPEQFF
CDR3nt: TGCGCCAGCAGCTTGGTGTCTCCTGAGCAGTTCTTC

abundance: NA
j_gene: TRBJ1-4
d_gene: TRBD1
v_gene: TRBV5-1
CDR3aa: CASSLTLQGTNEKLFF
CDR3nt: TGCGCCAGCAGCCTCACCCTACAGGGGACTAATGAAAAACTGTTTTTT

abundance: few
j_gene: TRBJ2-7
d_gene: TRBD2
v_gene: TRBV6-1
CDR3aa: CASSVSSGTYEQYF
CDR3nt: TGTGCCAGCAGTGTCTCTAGCGGGACCTACGAGCAGTACTTC

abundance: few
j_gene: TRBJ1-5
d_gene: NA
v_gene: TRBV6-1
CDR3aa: CASSESWTVSDQPQHF
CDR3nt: TGTGCCAGCAGTGAAAGTTGGACAGTCTCTGATCAGCCCCAGCATTTT

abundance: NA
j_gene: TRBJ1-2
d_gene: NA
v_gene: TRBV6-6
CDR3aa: CASIRRGLTNGYTF
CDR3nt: TGTGCCAGCATCCGCAGGGGTTTAACTAATGGCTACACCTTC

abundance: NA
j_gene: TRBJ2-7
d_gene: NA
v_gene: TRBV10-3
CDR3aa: CAISAAGEFGEQYF
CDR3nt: TGTGCCATCAGTGCGGCAGGGGAGTTTGGCGAGCAGTACTTC

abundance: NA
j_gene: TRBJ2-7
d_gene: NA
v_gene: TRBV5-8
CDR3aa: CASSPRPRLFF
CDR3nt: TGTGCCAGCAGCCCACGACCTAGACTATTCTTC

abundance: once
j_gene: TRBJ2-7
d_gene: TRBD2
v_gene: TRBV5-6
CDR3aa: CASSRTRDEQYF
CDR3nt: TGTGCCAGCAGCCGGACTAGGGACGAGCAGTACTTC

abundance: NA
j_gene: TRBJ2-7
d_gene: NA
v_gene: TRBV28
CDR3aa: CASRKFPRAVSYEQYF
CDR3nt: TGTGCCAGCAGAAAGTTCCCCCGAGCGGTTTCCTACGAGCAGTACTTC

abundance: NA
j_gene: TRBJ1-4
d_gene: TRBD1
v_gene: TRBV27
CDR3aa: CASKRARQGVEKLFF
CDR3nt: TGTGCCAGCAAGAGGGCCAGACAGGGGGTCGAAAAACTGTTTTTT

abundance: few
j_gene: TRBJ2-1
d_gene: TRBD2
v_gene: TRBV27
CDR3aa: CASSYKRGGDNEQFF
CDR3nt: TGTGCCAGCAGTTACAAGCGGGGGGGGGACAATGAGCAGTTCTTC

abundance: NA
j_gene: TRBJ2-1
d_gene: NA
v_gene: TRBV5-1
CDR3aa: CASSLEAADYNEQFF
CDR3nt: TGCGCCAGCAGCTTGGAGGCAGCGGATTACAATGAGCAGTTCTTC

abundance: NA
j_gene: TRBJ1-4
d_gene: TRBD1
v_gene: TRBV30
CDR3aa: CAWSTHGTGLEKLFF
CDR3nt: TGTGCCTGGAGTACTCACGGGACAGGGCTGGAAAAACTGTTTTTT

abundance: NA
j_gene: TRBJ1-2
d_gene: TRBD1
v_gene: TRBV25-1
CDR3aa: CASSNRDSDNYGYTF
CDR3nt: TGTGCCAGCTCTAACCGGGACAGCGACAACTATGGCTACACCTTC

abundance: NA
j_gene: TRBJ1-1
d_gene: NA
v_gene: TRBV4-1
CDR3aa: CASSPRGRDTEGAFF
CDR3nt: TGCGCCAGCAGCCCCCGGGGCCGGGACACCGAAGGAGCTTTCTTT

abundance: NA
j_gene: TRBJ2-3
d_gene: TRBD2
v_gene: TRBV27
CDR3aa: CASSLTSGGITDTQYF
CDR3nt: TGTGCCAGCAGTTTAACTAGCGGGGGGATCACAGATACGCAGTATTTT

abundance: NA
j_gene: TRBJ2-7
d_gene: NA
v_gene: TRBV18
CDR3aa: CASSPESVGGEQYF
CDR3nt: TGTGCCAGCTCACCCGAATCAGTGGGCGGGGAGCAGTACTTC

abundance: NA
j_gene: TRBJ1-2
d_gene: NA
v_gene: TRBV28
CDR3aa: CASSLIYSRNYGYTF
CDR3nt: TGTGCCAGCAGTTTAATCTACAGCCGTAACTATGGCTACACCTTC

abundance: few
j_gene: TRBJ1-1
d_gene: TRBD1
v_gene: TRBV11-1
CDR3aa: CASSLQDRGLGTEAFF
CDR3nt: TGTGCCAGCAGCTTGCAGGACAGGGGGCTAGGAACTGAAGCTTTCTTT

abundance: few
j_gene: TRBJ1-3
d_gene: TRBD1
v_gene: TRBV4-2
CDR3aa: CASSQEGTEGNTIYF
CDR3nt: TGTGCCAGCAGCCAAGAAGGGACAGAGGGAAACACCATATATTTT

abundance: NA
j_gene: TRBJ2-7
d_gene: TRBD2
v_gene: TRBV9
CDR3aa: CASSAGTSGPPSYEQYF
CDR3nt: TGTGCCAGCAGCGCCGGGACTAGCGGGCCGCCCTCCTACGAGCAGTACTTC

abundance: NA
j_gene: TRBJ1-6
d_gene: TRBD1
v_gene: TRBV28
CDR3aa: CASSTMGQGYSPLHF
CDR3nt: TGTGCCAGCAGCACCATGGGACAGGGGTATTCACCCCTCCACTTT

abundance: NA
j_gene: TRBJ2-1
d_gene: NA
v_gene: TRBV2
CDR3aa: CASSGRGLYNEQFF
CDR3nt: TGTGCCAGCAGTGGGAGGGGGCTCTACAATGAGCAGTTCTTC

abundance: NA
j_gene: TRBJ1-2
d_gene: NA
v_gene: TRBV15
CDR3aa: CATSRERADYGYTF
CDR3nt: TGTGCCACCAGCAGAGAGAGGGCGGACTATGGCTACACCTTC

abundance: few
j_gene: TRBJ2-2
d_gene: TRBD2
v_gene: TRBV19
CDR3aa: CASSRRTSGGMNTGELFF
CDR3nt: TGTGCCAGTAGTAGAAGGACTAGCGGGGGGATGAACACCGGGGAGCTGTTTTTT

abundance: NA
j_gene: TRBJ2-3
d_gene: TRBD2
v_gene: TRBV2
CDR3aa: CASTLGLAVADTQYF
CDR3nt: TGTGCCAGCACCCTGGGACTAGCAGTCGCCGATACGCAGTATTTT

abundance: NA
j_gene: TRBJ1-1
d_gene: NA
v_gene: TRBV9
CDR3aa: CASSVGGINTEAFF
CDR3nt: TGTGCCAGCAGCGTAGGGGGCATAAACACTGAAGCTTTCTTT

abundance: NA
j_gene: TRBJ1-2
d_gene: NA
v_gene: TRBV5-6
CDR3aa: CASSFSGGRYTF
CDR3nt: TGTGCCAGCAGCTTTTCCGGGGGTCGCTACACCTTC

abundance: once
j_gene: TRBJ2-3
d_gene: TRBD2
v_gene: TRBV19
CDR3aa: CASSSTSGRTDTQYF
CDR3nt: TGTGCCAGTAGTTCAACTAGCGGGCGGACAGATACGCAGTATTTT

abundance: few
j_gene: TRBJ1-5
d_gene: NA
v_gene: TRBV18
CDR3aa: CASSPQSDQPQHF
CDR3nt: TGTGCCAGCTCACCACAGTCAGATCAGCCCCAGCATTTT

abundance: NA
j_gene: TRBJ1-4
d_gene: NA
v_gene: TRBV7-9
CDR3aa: CASSLWEQRNEKLFF
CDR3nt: TGTGCCAGCAGCTTATGGGAGCAGAGGAATGAAAAACTGTTTTTT

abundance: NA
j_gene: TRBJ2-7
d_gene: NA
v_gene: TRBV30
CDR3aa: CAWSGETADYEQYF
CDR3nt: TGTGCCTGGAGTGGCGAGACAGCCGATTACGAGCAGTACTTC

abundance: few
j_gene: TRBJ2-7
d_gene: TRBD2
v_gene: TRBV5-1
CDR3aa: CASRGEGGEQYF
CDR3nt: TGCGCCAGCAGAGGGGAGGGTGGAGAGCAGTACTTC

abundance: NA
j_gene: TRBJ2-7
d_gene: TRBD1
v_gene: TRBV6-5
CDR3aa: CASSYSQGTGVTAQYF
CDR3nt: TGTGCCAGCAGTTACTCCCAGGGGACAGGGGTTACGGCGCAGTACTTC

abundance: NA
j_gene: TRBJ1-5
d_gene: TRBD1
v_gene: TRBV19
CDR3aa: CASTASGTGFNQPQHF
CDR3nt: TGTGCCAGCACCGCCTCCGGGACAGGCTTCAATCAGCCCCAGCATTTT

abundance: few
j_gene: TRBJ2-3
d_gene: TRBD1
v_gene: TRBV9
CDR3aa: CASSAHPGTASTDTQYF
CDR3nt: TGTGCCAGCAGCGCTCACCCAGGGACAGCTAGCACAGATACGCAGTATTTT

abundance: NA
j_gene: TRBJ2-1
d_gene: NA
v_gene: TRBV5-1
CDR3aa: CASSPGTADEQFF
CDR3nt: TGCGCCAGCAGCCCGGGGACTGCCGATGAGCAGTTCTTC

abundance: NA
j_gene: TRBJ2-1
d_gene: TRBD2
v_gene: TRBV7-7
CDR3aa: CASSSIPGGYNEQFF
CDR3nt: TGTGCTAGCAGTTCAATACCGGGGGGCTACAATGAGCAGTTCTTC

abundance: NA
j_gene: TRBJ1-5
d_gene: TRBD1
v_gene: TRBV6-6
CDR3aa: CASSPDRGHNQLQHF
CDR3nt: TGTGCCAGCAGTCCAGACAGGGGGCATAATCAGCTCCAGCATTTT